Presented here are 28 T cell receptor beta chains from one specimen sequenced in a study of blood T cells in healthy people across ages. A second PCR of roughly 6 to 12 cycles used a sample-barcoded 5' primer and a J-beta primer mix. TCRdb fed the 5' RACE reads into MiXCR, producing one record per CDR3 protein. The sample records around 600,000 distinct CDR3 sequences, 47% being singletons. Sequenced input: blood. All receptors come from a man older than 75 in good health.

This clonotype has only a few counts. Just one base apart from a much larger clone, this may be a read error. CDR3: CASGRQGNNEQYF. The CDR3 region has the DNA TGTGCCAGCGGGCGGCAGGGGAACAATGAGCAGTACTTC. The rearrangement links TRBV6-5 to TRBJ2-5; perhaps TRBD1 as D (6 bases). Per the germline V gene, CDR1 is MNHEY and CDR2 is SVGAGI. The V end was cut by 8 bases, the J end by 11 bases, with 21 bases between. The CDR3 totals 13 residues.

The chain has TRBV4-1 and TRBJ1-2, with D possibly being TRBD1 (5 bases). V lost 5 bases and J lost 7, with 14 bases in between. CDR1 is MGHRA, CDR2 YSYEKL, per germline. The CDR3 is 13 amino acids. As DNA, the CDR3 is TGCGCCAGCAGCTACGCATCCGGGGGTGGCTACACCTTC. Translated, it gives CASSYASGGGYTF.

In its sample, this clonotype was seen once. The V and J genes are TRBV5-1 and TRBJ2-2, with D hard to call. The CDR3 loop spans 13 amino acids. V was trimmed by 2 bases and J by 3 bases, leaving 5 bases between them. Germline V CDR1 and CDR2: SGHRS, YFSETQ. The chain's CDR3 is CASSLSDTGELFF. CDR3 in DNA: TGCGCCAGCAGCTTAAGTGACACCGGGGAGCTGTTTTTT.

The sample holds a few counts of this clonotype. The V call is TRBV7-8, the J call TRBJ2-7, with D unclear. V shed 2 bases and J shed 6 bases, with 17 bases lying between them. Germline assignment: CDR1 SGHVS and CDR2 FQNEAQ. CDR3 size: 15 residues. This CDR3 is CASSLTAPSSREQYF. The CDR3, as DNA: TGTGCCAGCAGCTTAACTGCCCCTAGTTCTCGCGAGCAGTACTTC.

The V and J genes are TRBV10-3 and TRBJ2-1; the match to TRBD2 covers 10 bases. This CDR3 is built from 15 residues. Trimming removed 4 bases from V and 15 bases from J; junction bases left unmatched: 15. Germline V gene sequence: CDR1 ENHRY, CDR2 SYGVKD. CDR3 residues: CAISVAGGLKETRFF. CDR3 coding DNA: TGTGCCATCAGTGTAGCGGGAGGCCTAAAAGAGACCCGGTTCTTC.

This clonotype showed up many times. The chain recombines TRBV6-5 with TRBJ2-3, with TRBD2 matching 13 bases. CDR1 is MNHEY and CDR2 is SVGAGI in the germline V gene. Trimming removed 6 bases from V and 1 base from J; junction bases left unmatched: 4. This CDR3 comprises 16 residues. This CDR3 reads CASRRTSGSRTDTQYF. The CDR3 DNA is TGTGCCAGCAGACGGACTAGCGGGAGTCGCACAGATACGCAGTATTTT.

The CDR3 is CSVVGSNTGELFF. CDR3 nucleotide sequence: TGCAGCGTTGTGGGGTCTAACACCGGGGAGCTGTTTTTT. The rearrangement uses TRBV29-1 and TRBJ2-2, with unresolved D. Trimming took 4 bases from V and 2 from J, leaving 8 bases between them. This CDR3 is 13 amino acids long. CDR1 and CDR2 from the germline V gene are SQVTM and ANQGSEA.

The chain couples TRBV12-3 or TRBV12-4 to TRBJ2-1; possible D gene TRBD2, 6 bases. V was shortened by 4 bases and J by 5 bases, with 15 bases between the two germline ends. The CDR3 sequence is 15 residues long. CDR3 amino acids: CASSYGSLPNNEQFF. CDR3 coding DNA: TGTGCCAGCAGTTACGGGAGTCTCCCAAACAATGAGCAGTTCTTC.

The chain carries TRBV3-1 and TRBJ1-5, with unresolved D. Germline assignment: CDR1 LGHDT and CDR2 YNNKEL (reference sequence). The V end was cut by 0 bases, the J end by 0 bases, with 6 bases between. The CDR3 sequence is 15 residues long. CDR3 sequence reads: CASSQDRDSNQPQHF. In DNA, the CDR3 is TGTGCCAGCAGCCAAGATCGGGATAGCAATCAGCCCCAGCATTTT.

A note on this clonotype: A read error may be the cause here, since a much bigger clone is one base away. The V gene is TRBV6-5, the J gene TRBJ2-2; D remains unclear. CDR1 MNHEY and CDR2 SVGAGI come from the germline V gene. CDR3 size: 14 residues. The CDR3 DNA is TGTGCCAGCGGTTATTGGGCCTCCACCGGGGAGCTGTTTTTT. Protein sequence: CASGYWASTGELFF.

In its sample, this clonotype was seen many times. The chain recombines TRBV10-3 with TRBJ2-7, with 7 bases matching TRBD2. From germline, CDR1 is ENHRY and CDR2 SYGVKD. V shed 10 bases and J 0 bases; nucleotides not matched to a gene: 12. The CDR3 sequence is 15 residues long. The CDR3 DNA follows: TGTGCCACCGGGCCTAGCGGCCGGAGCTCCTACGAGCAGTACTTC. It translates to CATGPSGRSSYEQYF.

A word on this clonotype: It may be a read error: a sequence one base away is much more abundant. The V gene is TRBV6-6, the J gene TRBJ2-5; TRBD1 aligns across 8 bases. The germline CDR1 and CDR2 sequences are MNHNY and SVGAGI (reference sequence). V was clipped by 4 bases and J by 7 bases; unmatched bases: 8. The CDR3 spans 14 residues. CDR3 loop: CASSLQGEGGTQYF. The DNA for the CDR3 is TGTGCCAGCAGTTTACAGGGGGAAGGTGGGACCCAGTACTTC.

V usage is TRBV7-6 and J usage is TRBJ1-2; 7 bases align to TRBD1. V was pared by 3 bases and J by 8 bases, with 6 bases of the junction left unmatched. Per the germline V gene, CDR1 is SGHVS and CDR2 is FNYEAQ. The CDR3 contains 13 residues. The CDR3 here is CASSFWQGDGYTF. In DNA, the CDR3 is TGTGCCAGCAGCTTCTGGCAGGGGGACGGCTACACCTTC. The full variable domain, completed using reference TRBV7-6 and TRBJ1-2, is GAGVSQSPRYKVTKRGQDVALRCDPISGHVSLYWYRQALGQGPEFLTYFNYEAQQDKSGLPNDRFSAERPEGSISTLTIQRTEQRDSAMYRCASSFWQGDGYTFGSGTRLTVV.

This clonotype showed up many times. The rearrangement joins TRBV6-5 to TRBJ2-1, with D perhaps matching TRBD1 or TRBD2 (5 bases each). Per germline, CDR1 MNHEY and CDR2 SVGAGI. V shed 6 bases and J shed 8 bases, with 20 bases lying between them. The CDR3 extends over 15 amino acids. The CDR3 DNA is TGTGCCAGCAGGCCTGGGCCGGGACCCACATATGAGCAGTTCTTC. The encoded protein is CASRPGPGPTYEQFF.

With respect to this clonotype: A much larger clonotype is one base distant, so this may be a read error. The rearrangement joins TRBV6-6 to TRBJ2-1; D might be TRBD2 (6 bases). The V gene lost 2 bases and the J gene lost 8 bases, with 16 bases spanning the gap. Germline values: CDR1 MNHNY, CDR2 SVGAGI (reference sequence). CDR3 size: 15 residues. The CDR3 nucleotides are TGTGCCAGCAGTTACACTAACGGGGGTTGGGATGAGCAGTTCTTC. Translating gives CASSYTNGGWDEQFF.

The genes are TRBV20-1 and TRBJ1-1; 9 nucleotides line up with TRBD1. Germline CDR1 and CDR2: DFQATT and SNEGSKA (reference sequence). This CDR3 contains 14 residues. V lost 3 bases to trimming and J lost 9 bases; unmatched junction nucleotides: 11. The CDR3 sequence is CSASPGQGWTKAFF. DNA of the CDR3: TGCAGTGCTAGTCCCGGACAGGGGTGGACTAAAGCTTTCTTT.

The CDR3 DNA is TGTGCCAGCAGTTACCAGCAGGGTCTAGCGTATAGGAATGAGCAGTTCTTC. This gives the protein CASSYQQGLAYRNEQFF. This rearrangement joins TRBV6-2 or TRBV6-3 to TRBJ2-1; TRBD2 is a possible D gene (6 bases). CDR1 and CDR2 (germline): MNHEY, SVGEGT. The CDR3 is 17 residues long. Trimming stripped 2 bases from V and 7 bases from J, with 21 bases between.

V is TRBV12-3 or TRBV12-4 and J is TRBJ2-7; TRBD2 might be the D (6 bases). V was trimmed by 5 bases and J by 3 bases, leaving 14 bases between them. CDR3 length equals 14 residues. The CDR3 bases are TGTGCCAGCAGTACGAGCGGGCCTCGCTACGAGCAGTACTTC. Its protein product is CASSTSGPRYEQYF.

This clonotype was picked up a small number of times. V is TRBV3-1 and J is TRBJ2-4; 7 nucleotides align to TRBD1. After removal of 1 base from V and 9 bases from J, the junction contained 0 bases not matched to a gene. Germline lookup yields CDR1 LGHDT and CDR2 YNNKEL (reference sequence). The CDR3 spans 12 residues. In DNA, the CDR3 is TGTGCCAGCAGCCAAGGACAGGGCATTCAGTACTTC. The encoded protein is CASSQGQGIQYF.

Remarks on this clonotype: The junction shows a germline mismatch at one end, possibly a read error. The chain carries TRBV10-3 and TRBJ2-7, with a possible D match to TRBD2 (5 bases). Germline assignment: CDR1 ENHRY and CDR2 SYGVKD. The CDR3 length is 12 residues. The CDR3 nucleotides are TGTGCCATCGGGAGCAGCTACTACGGGCAGTACTTC. Translating gives CAIGSSYYGQYF.

In this sample, this clonotype turned up a few times. DNA of the CDR3: TGTGCCAGCAGTTTAGCGCGAGATCAGCCCCAGCATTTT. Its translation is CASSLARDQPQHF. The chain employs TRBV12-3 or TRBV12-4 and TRBJ1-5; D remains ambiguous. Trimming pared 0 bases from V and 5 bases from J, leaving 5 bases between. CDR3 size: 13 residues.

This sequence joins TRBV20-1 and TRBJ2-3, with 10 bases fitting TRBD2. Germline CDR1 DFQATT, CDR2 SNEGSKA (reference sequence). This CDR3 comprises 14 residues. Losses at the gene ends were 6 bases for V and 6 bases for J; bases not matched to a gene: 9. The CDR3 region has the DNA TGCAGTGCCAGTCGTAGCGGGAGGAAGGATACGCAGTATTTT. The encoded protein is CSASRSGRKDTQYF.

The chain links TRBV29-1 to TRBJ1-2, with D unresolved. Germline assignment: CDR1 SQVTM and CDR2 ANQGSEA. The CDR3 consists of 13 residues. Trimming removed 7 bases from V and 4 bases from J, with 16 bases in between. CDR3 protein: CSAGVEDLYGYTF. In DNA form, the CDR3 reads TGCAGCGCTGGAGTGGAAGATCTCTATGGCTACACCTTC.

The gene calls are TRBV6-6 and TRBJ2-7; the D gene is possibly TRBD1 (5 bases). Trimming took off 5 bases at V and 5 bases at J, with 16 bases between the two ends. The CDR3 sequence is 14 residues long. Germline V gene sequence: CDR1 MNHNY, CDR2 SVGAGI (reference sequence). The CDR3, as DNA: TGTGCCAGCAGTCCCTCTAGGGGTGATCACGAGCAGTACTTC. This translates into CASSPSRGDHEQYF.

In its sample, this clonotype was seen a few times. The chain carries TRBV27 and TRBJ2-3; D is perhaps TRBD2 (6 bases). CDR1 MNHEY and CDR2 SMNVEV come from the germline V gene (reference sequence). This CDR3 has 15 residues. V was pared by 5 bases and J by 2 bases, with 14 bases between. This CDR3 reads CASSRTREITDTQYF. CDR3 DNA sequence: TGTGCCAGCAGTAGGACCCGGGAGATCACAGATACGCAGTATTTT.

This clonotype was observed a few times. V gene TRBV7-2 combines with J gene TRBJ2-1, with D tentatively TRBD1 (7 bases). Per the germline V gene, CDR1 is SGHTA and CDR2 is FQGNSA. The ends were cut back, 5 bases at V and 6 bases at J, with 17 bases in the middle. The CDR3 sequence is 15 residues long. In DNA, the CDR3 is TGTGCCAGCAGCCGAAACAGGGGCGGGGTCAATGAGCAGTTCTTC. Translated, it gives CASSRNRGGVNEQFF.

The chain combines TRBV7-3 with TRBJ2-2; no reliable D call. CDR3 length equals 14 residues. Trimming took 1 base from V and 0 from J, leaving 3 bases between them. Germline CDR1 reads SGHTA; CDR2 reads FQGTGA. The chain's CDR3 is CASSLNPNTGELFF. The CDR3 nucleotides are TGTGCCAGCAGCTTAAACCCGAACACCGGGGAGCTGTTTTTT.

The sample holds a few counts of this clonotype. The chain joins TRBV7-8 to TRBJ2-1, with 7 bases fitting TRBD1. CDR1 is SGHVS, CDR2 FQNEAQ, per germline. V shed 5 bases, J shed 7 bases, and the junction held 11 bases outside the gene matches. This CDR3 contains 15 residues. The CDR3, as DNA: TGTGCCAGCAGCCGCGACAGGGCTTTGACGAATGAGCAGTTCTTC. As protein: CASSRDRALTNEQFF.